The following is a T cell receptor (beta chain) sequence with its context. The antigen it binds to is not known. Per-base quality was not reported, and no clone a single base away is much larger than it. The record originates from a study of identical twins (dated by TCRdb to about 2016). Context from the whole study: TCR alpha and beta repertoires from monozygotic twins, unrelated adults of various ages and cord blood were deep-sequenced to test whether fetal clonotypes persist. To rule out contamination, the twin experiments were replicated at different times with different library preparation protocols. General study outcomes and caveats: In beta out-of-frame sequences, excess twin sharing was weaker, because having fewer shared sequences lowered the signal-to-noise ratio. Because the same donors could not be followed over many years, conclusions were based on cross-sectional statistical analysis. Invariant T cells such as MAIT and iNKT could partly confound zero-insertion analyses, though diverse VJ usage argued against this for most clonotypes. Out-of-frame TCR alpha sequences shared between twins showed an excess of low generation-probability sequences compared with coincidental sharing between unrelated individuals. Abundant cord blood beta clonotypes carried fewer insertions; young adult naive repertoires showed a weaker similar trend, while memory repertoires showed none. Recombination models systematically underestimated out-of-frame TCR alpha sharing in monozygotic twins but agreed with sharing between unrelated individuals.

The method was 5' RACE. TCRdb names Illumina HiSeq 2000 as the instrument used. A universal primer binding site was introduced by template switching, and a unique molecular identifier was present in the final cDNA, enabling accurate counting of TCR cDNA molecules. Specific primers in the conserved constant-segment region were used to synthesize first-strand cDNA for TCR alpha and beta chains. Each cDNA library was double barcoded, with a SMART-Mk sample barcode plus Illumina barcodes, to control for contamination. Two successive PCR steps introduced TruSeq adapter sequences along with Illumina sample barcodes. The TCR alpha and beta cDNA libraries were sequenced on the Illumina HiSeq platform using custom primers. On the study's bioinformatics: MiGEC processed the raw reads to extract unique molecular identifiers, while MiXCR was used to determine the CDR3 positions. Recombination models were inferred per individual with the repgenHMM and IGoR tools using an EM algorithm. The tcR package in R was used for shared clonotype analysis, with sharing normalized by the product of cloneset sizes. To study raw recombination free of thymic and clonal selection effects, out-of-frame nonproductive sequences were analyzed. TCRdb handled the public reads itself, with Q25 trimming in fastp and clone calling in MiXCR, and kept productive beta chains. Rows with one shared CDR3 protein collapse into an entry with the most common genes and DNA. The V and J calls here are based on TCRdb, not the publication. Across this sample there are 230,000 or so distinct CDR3 sequences, with around 8.3% seen only once. The ten most abundant clones make up 3% of the sample.

Every donor in the study was a healthy Caucasian. Three pairs of female monozygotic twins, all aged about 18 to 29 years, were included in the twin cohort. CD4+ and CD8+ T cell populations were isolated with positive isolation kits from Invitrogen. The CDR3 has 12 amino acids, counting the end cysteine and phenylalanine. Only CDR3 DNA is held: 36 bases, read in frame from base 1. CDR1 and CDR2 are read off the germline V gene (reference sequence) as MNHEY and SMNVEV. V and J are truncated by 7 bases and 7 bases respectively, leaving an intervening sequence of 8 bases. In addition, the sample was reused for a study of yellow fever vaccine responses in identical twins. The second publication reports: According to the authors, the vaccine-induced T cell response in identical twins seemed to be partly convergent and partly specific to each individual. Focusing on identical twins, the study followed the T cell clones that responded to the vaccine, and did so with precision.

The receptor was isolated from a woman under 30 in good health. The sequence links TRBV27 to TRBJ1-6; no confident D gene assignment can be made. The specimen was CD8+ T cells sorted from blood. The CDR3 in this case is CASMARNSPLHF. Here is the DNA: TGTGCCAGCATGGCACGGAATTCACCCCTCCACTTT.